This T cell receptor beta chain was sequenced during a study of response to subunit inactivated influenza vaccine. TCRdb analysed the RT-PCR reads with MiXCR anew, one entry per CDR3 protein. Among 500,000 or so distinct CDR3 sequences listed, more than 15% were seen once. This CDR3 is built from 15 residues. J gave up 9 bases and V 5 bases, and 9 bases lay outside the gene matches. The germline gives CDR1 LNHDA, CDR2 SQIVND (reference sequence). The chain couples TRBV19 to TRBJ2-1; 11 nucleotides align to TRBD1. The receptor was isolated from a man aged 50 to 69 who received an inactivated influenza vaccine. Sequenced here: CD4+ T cells sorted from PBMCs, sampled around 25 months after vaccination. The CDR3 loop is CASSGRDRGLGEQFF. The CDR3 coding sequence is TGTGCCAGTAGTGGAAGGGACAGGGGGTTAGGTGAGCAGTTCTTC.